This T cell receptor beta chain was documented in a study of T cell responses to AZD1222 COVID-19 vaccine. The ends lost 6 bases at V and 10 bases at J; junction bases unmatched: 6. The length of the CDR3 is 13 residues. The V gene's germline CDR1 is MNHEY and CDR2 SVGAGI. Profiled with immunoSEQ multiplex PCR; TCRdb holds only in-frame clones, not every one. Its clone listing holds about 140,000 clones. The sample consisted of peripheral blood. The sequence was obtained from an adult in good health. The chain is built from TRBV6-5 and TRBJ1-6; 7 positions agree with TRBD1. CDR3 in amino acids: CASRDRLGSPLHF. In DNA, the CDR3 is TGTGCCAGCAGGGACAGGCTAGGGTCACCCCTCCACTTT.